This T cell receptor (beta chain) was sequenced in a study of T cells expressing NK-cell markers. Turning to the study itself: All TCR beta repertoires analysed originated from sorted CD3+CD56+NKG2C+, CD3+CD56+NKG2C- and CD3+CD56-NKG2C+ T cells. One of eight sequenced donors was HCMV-seronegative; the other seven were seropositive. Study-level points and caveats: The dominant NKG2C+ clonotypes represented 1.0-7.0% of CD8+ T cells in five or six donors.

UMIs were included in TCR beta cDNA generated by 5'RACE template switching. TCRdb re-called the 5' RACE reads, yielding one record per CDR3 amino acid sequence without DNA. The sample table includes about 160,000 distinct CDR3 sequences. The CDR3 covers 13 residues. Germline CDR1 is SGHRS and CDR2 is YFSETQ. For this clonotype: Antigen unknown.

V is TRBV5-1 and J is TRBJ2-3. Sequencing was carried out using blood T cells: a sorted CD56 or NKG2C T cell subset, CD4+ or CD8+ T cells, or bulk PBMC T cells (not recorded which). This TCR was sampled from a woman aged 18 to 75 in good health. The CDR3 here is CASSFFTTDTQYF.